Presented here are 2 T cell receptor beta chains from one specimen sequenced in a study of cytomegalovirus exposure and HLA in healthy donors. The PCR had 60 Vbeta and 13 Jbeta primers. Profiled with immunoSEQ multiplex PCR; TCRdb holds only in-frame clones, not every one. The top ten clones hold 20% to 25% of a sample with about 82,000 clones, approximately 68% of them seen once. The specimen sequenced was PBMCs. The receptors come from a woman aged 45-65 years in good health and CMV-seropositive.

This clone was detected only once. The chain uses TRBV7-2 and TRBJ1-6; 9 bases match TRBD1. Germline V gives CDR1 SGHTA, CDR2 FQGNSA. There are 19 residues in the CDR3. Losses at the gene ends were 5 bases for V and 0 bases for J; bases not matched to a gene: 11. The CDR3 region is CASSPWDRALYSYNSPLHF. DNA of the CDR3: TGTGCCAGCAGCCCCTGGGACAGGGCGCTGTACTCCTATAATTCACCCCTCCACTTT.

This CDR3 is CASSSDTQETQYF. CDR3 nucleotides: TGTGCCAGCAGCTCGGACACTCAAGAGACCCAGTACTTC. The chain has TRBV7-3 and TRBJ2-5; weak D call: TRBD1 (5 bases). The V end lost 4 bases, the J end lost 2 bases, and 8 bases lay between the germline ends. The CDR3 is 13 residues long. CDR1 and CDR2 (germline): SGHTA, FQGTGA.